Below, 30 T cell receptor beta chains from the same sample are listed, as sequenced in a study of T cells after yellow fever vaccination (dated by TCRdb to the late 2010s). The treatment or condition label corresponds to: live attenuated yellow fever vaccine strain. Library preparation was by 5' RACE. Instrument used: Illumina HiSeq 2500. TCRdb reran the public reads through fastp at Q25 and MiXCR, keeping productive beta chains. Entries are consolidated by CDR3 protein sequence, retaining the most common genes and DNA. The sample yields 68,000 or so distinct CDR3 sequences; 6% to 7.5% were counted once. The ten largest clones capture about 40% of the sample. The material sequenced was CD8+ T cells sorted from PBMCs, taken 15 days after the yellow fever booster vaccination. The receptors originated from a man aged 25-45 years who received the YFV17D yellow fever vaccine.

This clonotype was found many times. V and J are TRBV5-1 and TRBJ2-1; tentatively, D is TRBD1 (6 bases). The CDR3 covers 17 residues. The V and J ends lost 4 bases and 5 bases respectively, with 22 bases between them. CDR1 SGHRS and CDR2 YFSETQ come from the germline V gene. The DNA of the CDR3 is TGCGCCAGCAGCGCTGAATCCACAGGGCTCGTCCACAATGAGCAGTTCTTC. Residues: CASSAESTGLVHNEQFF.

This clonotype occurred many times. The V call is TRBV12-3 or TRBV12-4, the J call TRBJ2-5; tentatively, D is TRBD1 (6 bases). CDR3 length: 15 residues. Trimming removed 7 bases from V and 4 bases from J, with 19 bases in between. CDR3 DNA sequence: TGTGCCAGCACCTTAGGGGGAGCGGAAGGAGAGACCCAGTACTTC. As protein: CASTLGGAEGETQYF.

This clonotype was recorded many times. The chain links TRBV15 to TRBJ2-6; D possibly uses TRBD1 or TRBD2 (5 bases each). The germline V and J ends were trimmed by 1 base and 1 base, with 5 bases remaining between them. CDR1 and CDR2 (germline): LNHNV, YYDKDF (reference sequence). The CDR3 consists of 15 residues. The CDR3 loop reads CATSRGGSGANVLTF. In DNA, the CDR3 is TGTGCCACCAGCAGAGGGGGGTCTGGGGCCAACGTCCTGACTTTC.

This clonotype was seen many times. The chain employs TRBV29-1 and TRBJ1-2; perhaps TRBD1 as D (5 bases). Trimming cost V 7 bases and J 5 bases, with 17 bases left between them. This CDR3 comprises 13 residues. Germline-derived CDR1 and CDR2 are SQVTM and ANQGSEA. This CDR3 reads CSAPRTGGYGYTF. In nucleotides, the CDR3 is TGCAGCGCCCCCCGAACGGGGGGGTATGGCTACACCTTC.

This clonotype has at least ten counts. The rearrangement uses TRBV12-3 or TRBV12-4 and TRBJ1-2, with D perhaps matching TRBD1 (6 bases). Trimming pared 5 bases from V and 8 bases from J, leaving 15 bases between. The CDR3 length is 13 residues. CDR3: CASSHREFVGYTF. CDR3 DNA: TGTGCCAGCAGTCACAGGGAATTCGTCGGCTACACCTTC.

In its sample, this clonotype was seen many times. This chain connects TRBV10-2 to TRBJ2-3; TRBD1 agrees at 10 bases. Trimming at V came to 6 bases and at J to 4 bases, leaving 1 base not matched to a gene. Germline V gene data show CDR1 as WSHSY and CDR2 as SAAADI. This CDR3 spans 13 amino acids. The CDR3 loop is CASRDRGADTQYF. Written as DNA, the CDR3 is TGCGCCAGCAGGGACAGGGGGGCAGATACGCAGTATTTT.

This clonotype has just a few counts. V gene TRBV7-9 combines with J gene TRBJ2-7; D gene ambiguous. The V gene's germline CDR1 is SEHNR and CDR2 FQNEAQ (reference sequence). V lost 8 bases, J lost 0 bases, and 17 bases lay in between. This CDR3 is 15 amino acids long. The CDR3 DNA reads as TGTGCCAGCGACCAATCCGACTTGCTCTCCTACGAGCAGTACTTC. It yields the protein CASDQSDLLSYEQYF.

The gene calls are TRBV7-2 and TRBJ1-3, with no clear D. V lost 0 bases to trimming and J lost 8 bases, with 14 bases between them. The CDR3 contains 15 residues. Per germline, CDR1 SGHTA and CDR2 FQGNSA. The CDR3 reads CASSLARWLGDTIYF. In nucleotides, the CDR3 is TGTGCCAGCAGCTTAGCGCGGTGGCTCGGGGACACCATATATTTT. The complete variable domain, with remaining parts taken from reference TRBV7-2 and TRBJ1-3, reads GAGVSQSPSNKVTEKGKDVELRCDPISGHTALYWYRQSLGQGLEFLIYFQGNSAPDKSGLPSDRFSAERTGGSVSTLTIQRTQQEDSAVYLCASSLARWLGDTIYFGEGSWLTVV.

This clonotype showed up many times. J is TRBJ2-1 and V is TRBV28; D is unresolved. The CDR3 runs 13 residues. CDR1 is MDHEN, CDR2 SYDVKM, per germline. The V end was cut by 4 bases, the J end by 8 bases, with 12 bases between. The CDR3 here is CASSSGDPDEQFF. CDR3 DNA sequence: TGTGCCAGCAGTTCCGGTGATCCTGATGAGCAGTTCTTC. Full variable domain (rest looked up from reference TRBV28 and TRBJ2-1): DVKVTQSSRYLVKRTGEKVFLECVQDMDHENMFWYRQDPGLGLRLIYFSYDVKMKEKGDIPEGYSVSREKKERFSLILESASTNQTSMYLCASSSGDPDEQFFGPGTRLTVL.

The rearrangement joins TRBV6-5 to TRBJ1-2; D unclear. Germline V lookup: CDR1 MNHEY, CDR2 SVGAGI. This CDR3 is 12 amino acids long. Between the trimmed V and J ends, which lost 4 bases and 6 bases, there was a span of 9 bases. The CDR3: CASSSTTDGYTF. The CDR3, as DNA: TGTGCCAGCAGTTCGACCACTGATGGCTACACCTTC.

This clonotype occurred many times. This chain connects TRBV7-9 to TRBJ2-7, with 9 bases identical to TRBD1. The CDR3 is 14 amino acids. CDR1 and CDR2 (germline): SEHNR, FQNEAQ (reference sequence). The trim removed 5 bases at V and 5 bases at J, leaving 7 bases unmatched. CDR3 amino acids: CASSRRDRVHEQYF. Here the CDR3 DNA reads TGTGCCAGCAGCAGACGGGACAGGGTCCACGAGCAGTACTTC.

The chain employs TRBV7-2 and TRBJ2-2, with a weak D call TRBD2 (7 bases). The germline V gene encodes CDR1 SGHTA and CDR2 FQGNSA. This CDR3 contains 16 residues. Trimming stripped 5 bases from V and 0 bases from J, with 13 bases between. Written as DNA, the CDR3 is TGTGCCAGCAGCACCGGGGGGCAGACGAACACCGGGGAGCTGTTTTTT. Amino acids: CASSTGGQTNTGELFF. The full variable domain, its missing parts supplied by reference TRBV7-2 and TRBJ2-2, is GAGVSQSPSNKVTEKGKDVELRCDPISGHTALYWYRQSLGQGLEFLIYFQGNSAPDKSGLPSDRFSAERTGGSVSTLTIQRTQQEDSAVYLCASSTGGQTNTGELFFGEGSRLTVL.

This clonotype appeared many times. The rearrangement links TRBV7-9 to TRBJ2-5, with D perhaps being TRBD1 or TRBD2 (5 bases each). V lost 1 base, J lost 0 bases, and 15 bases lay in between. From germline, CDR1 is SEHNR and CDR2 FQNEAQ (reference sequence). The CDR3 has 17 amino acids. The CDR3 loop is CASSLGPGWGYQETQYF. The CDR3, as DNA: TGTGCCAGCAGCTTAGGTCCGGGATGGGGGTACCAAGAGACCCAGTACTTC.

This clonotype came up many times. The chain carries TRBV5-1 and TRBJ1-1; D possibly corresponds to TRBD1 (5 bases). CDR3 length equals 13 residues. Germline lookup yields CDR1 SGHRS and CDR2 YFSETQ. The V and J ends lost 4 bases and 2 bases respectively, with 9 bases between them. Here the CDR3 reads CASSVTANTEAFF. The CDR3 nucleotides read TGCGCCAGCAGCGTGACAGCAAACACTGAAGCTTTCTTT.

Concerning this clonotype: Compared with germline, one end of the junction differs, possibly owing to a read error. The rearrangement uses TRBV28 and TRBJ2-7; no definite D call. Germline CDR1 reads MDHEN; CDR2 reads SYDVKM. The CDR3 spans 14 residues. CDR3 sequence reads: CASGFSVGVYEQYF. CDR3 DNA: TGTGCCAGCGGTTTTTCGGTTGGAGTCTACGAGCAGTACTTC.

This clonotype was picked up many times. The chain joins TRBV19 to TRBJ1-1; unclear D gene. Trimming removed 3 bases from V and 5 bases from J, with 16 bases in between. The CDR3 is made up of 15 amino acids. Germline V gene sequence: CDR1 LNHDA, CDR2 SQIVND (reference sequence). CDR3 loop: CASSIRAGGGTEAFF. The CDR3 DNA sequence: TGTGCCAGTAGTATTAGGGCAGGCGGCGGGACTGAAGCTTTCTTT.

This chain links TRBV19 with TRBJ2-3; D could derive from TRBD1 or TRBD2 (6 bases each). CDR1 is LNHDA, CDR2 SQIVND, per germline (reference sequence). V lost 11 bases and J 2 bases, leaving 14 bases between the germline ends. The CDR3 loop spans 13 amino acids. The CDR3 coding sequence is TGTGCCGGCGCGGGACACCACACAGATACGCAGTATTTT. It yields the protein CAGAGHHTDTQYF.

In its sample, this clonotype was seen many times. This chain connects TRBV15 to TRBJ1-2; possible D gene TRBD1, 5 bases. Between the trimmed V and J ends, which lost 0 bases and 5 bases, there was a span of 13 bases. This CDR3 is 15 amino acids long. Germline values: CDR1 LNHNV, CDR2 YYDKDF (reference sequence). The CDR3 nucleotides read TGTGCCACCAGCAGAGATACCGCAGGGTATTATGGCTACACCTTC. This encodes CATSRDTAGYYGYTF.

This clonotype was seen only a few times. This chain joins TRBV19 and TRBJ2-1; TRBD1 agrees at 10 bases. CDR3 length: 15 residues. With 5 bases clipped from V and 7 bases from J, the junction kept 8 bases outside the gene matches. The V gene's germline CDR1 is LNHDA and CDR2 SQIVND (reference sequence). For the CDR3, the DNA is TGTGCCAGTAGTCCGGGACAGGGGCTTGAGAATGAGCAGTTCTTC. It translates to CASSPGQGLENEQFF.

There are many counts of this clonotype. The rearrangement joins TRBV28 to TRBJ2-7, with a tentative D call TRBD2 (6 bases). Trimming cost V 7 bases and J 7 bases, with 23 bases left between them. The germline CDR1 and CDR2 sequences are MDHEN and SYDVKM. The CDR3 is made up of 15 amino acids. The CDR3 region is CASTSSELLLREQYF. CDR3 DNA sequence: TGTGCCAGCACCTCTAGCGAACTCCTATTGAGGGAGCAGTACTTC.

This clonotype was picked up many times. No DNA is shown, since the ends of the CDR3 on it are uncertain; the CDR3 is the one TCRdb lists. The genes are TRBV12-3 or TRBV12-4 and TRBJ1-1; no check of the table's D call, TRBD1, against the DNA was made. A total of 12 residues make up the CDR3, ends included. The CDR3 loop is CASSFGTGNVFF.

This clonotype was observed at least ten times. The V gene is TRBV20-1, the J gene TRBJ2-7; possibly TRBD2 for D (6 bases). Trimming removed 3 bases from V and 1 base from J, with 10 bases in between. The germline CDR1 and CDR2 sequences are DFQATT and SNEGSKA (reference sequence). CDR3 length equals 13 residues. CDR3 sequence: CSARSGGSYEQYF. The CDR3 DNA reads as TGCAGTGCTAGGAGCGGAGGGTCCTACGAGCAGTACTTC.

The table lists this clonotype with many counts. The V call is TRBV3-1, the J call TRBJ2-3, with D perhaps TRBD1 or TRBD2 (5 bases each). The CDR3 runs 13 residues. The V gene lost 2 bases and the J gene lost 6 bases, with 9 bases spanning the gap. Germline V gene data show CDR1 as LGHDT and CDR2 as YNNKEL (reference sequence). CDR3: CASSQPEGDTQYF. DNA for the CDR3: TGTGCCAGCAGCCAACCTGAGGGGGATACGCAGTATTTT.

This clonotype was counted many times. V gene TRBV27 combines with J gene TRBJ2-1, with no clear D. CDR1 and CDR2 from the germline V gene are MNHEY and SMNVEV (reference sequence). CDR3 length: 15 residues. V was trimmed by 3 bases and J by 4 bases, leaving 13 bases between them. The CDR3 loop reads CASSFDGGPYNEQFF. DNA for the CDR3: TGTGCCAGCAGTTTCGATGGCGGACCGTACAATGAGCAGTTCTTC.

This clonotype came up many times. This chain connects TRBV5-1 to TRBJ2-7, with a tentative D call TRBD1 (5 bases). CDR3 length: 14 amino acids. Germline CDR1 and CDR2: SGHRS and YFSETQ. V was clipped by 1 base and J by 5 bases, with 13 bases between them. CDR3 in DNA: TGCGCCAGCAGCTTGCATCCAGGGATCAACGAGCAGTACTTC. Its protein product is CASSLHPGINEQYF.

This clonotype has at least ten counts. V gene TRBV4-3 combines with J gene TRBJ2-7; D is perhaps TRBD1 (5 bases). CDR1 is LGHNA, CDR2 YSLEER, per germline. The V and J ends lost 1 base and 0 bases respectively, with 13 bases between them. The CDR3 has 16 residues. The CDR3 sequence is CASSQVMADSSYEQYF. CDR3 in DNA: TGCGCCAGCAGCCAAGTAATGGCAGACAGCTCCTACGAGCAGTACTTC.

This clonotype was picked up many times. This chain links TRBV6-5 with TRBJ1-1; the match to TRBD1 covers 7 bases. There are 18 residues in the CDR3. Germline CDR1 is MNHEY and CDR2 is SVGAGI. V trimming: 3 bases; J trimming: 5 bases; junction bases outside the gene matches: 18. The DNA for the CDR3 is TGTGCCAGCAGTTATACCTCCGGTGGCAGGGGGAAGGGTACTGAAGCTTTCTTT. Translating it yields CASSYTSGGRGKGTEAFF.

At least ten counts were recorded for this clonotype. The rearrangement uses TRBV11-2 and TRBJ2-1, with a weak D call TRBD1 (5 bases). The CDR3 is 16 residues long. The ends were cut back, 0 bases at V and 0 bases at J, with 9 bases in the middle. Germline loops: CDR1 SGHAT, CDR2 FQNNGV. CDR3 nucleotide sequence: TGTGCCAGCAGCTTAGAAGGGGTTGCCTCCTACAATGAGCAGTTCTTC. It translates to CASSLEGVASYNEQFF. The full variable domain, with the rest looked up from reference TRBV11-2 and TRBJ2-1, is EAGVAQSPRYKIIEKRQSVAFWCNPISGHATLYWYQQILGQGPKLLIQFQNNGVVDDSQLPKDRFSAERLKGVDSTLKIQPAKLEDSAVYLCASSLEGVASYNEQFFGPGTRLTVL.

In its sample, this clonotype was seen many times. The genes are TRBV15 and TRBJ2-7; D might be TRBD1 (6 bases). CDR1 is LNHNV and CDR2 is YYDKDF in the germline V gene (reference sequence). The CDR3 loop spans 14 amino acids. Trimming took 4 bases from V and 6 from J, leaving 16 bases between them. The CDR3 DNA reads TGTGCCACCAGCACCCGGGACAAAGAAGGCGAGCAGTACTTC. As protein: CATSTRDKEGEQYF. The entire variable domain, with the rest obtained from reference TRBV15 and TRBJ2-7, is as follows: DAMVIQNPRYQVTQFGKPVTLSCSQTLNHNVMYWYQQKSSQAPKLLFHYYDKDFNNEADTPDNFQSRRPNTSFCFLDIRSPGLGDTAMYLCATSTRDKEGEQYFGPGTRLTVT.

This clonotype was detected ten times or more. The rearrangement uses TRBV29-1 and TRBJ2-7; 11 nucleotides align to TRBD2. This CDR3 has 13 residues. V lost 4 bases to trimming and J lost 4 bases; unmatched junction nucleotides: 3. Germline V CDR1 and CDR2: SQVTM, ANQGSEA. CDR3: CSVAGLAGYEQYF. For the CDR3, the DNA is TGCAGCGTTGCCGGACTAGCGGGTTACGAGCAGTACTTC.